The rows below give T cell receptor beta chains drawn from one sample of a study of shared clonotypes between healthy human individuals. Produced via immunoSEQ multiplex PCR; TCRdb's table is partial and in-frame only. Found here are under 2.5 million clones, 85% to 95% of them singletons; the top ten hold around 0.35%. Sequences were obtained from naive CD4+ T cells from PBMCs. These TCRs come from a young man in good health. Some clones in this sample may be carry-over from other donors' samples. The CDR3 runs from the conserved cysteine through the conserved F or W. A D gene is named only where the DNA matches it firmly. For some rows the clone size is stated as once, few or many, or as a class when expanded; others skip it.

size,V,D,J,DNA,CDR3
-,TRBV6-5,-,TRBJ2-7,TGTGCCAGCAGTTATCTCGGGGGTGGCAAAATCCACGAGCAGTACTTC,CASSYLGGGKIHEQYF
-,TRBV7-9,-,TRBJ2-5,TGTGCCAGCAGCTTTTCCGCAGGAGAGACCCAGTACTTC,CASSFSAGETQYF
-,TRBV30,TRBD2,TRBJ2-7,TGTGCCTGGAAGGACGGGGGGGACTACGAGCAGTACTTC,CAWKDGGDYEQYF
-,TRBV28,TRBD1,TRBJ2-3,TGTGCCAGCAGTTTACCTGGACAGGGCCGTTTGGATACGCAGTATTTT,CASSLPGQGRLDTQYF
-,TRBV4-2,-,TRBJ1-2,TGTGCCAGCAGCCCGTTTGGAGGGACGGACTATGGCTACACCTTC,CASSPFGGTDYGYTF
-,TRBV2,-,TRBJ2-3,TGTGCCAGCAGTCCATGGTCCGGGGCGGCAGATACGCAGTATTTT,CASSPWSGAADTQYF
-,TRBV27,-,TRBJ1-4,TGTGCCAGCAGTATCAAATTGACCGGGGGGGGTGAAAAACTGTTTTTT,CASSIKLTGGGEKLFF
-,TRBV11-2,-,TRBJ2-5,TGTGCCAGCAGCCGCCCCCCGGGGCGGAGCCAAGAGACCCAGTACTTC,CASSRPPGRSQETQYF
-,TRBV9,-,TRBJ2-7,TGTGCCAGCAGCGCGGGACAGGTGGATAGCGGGAGAGTCAGGGACTTC,CASSAGQVDSGRVRDF
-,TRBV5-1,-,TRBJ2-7,TGCGCCAGCAGCTTTCGGGACGGATCCTACGAGCAGTACTTC,CASSFRDGSYEQYF
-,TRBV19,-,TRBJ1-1,TGTGCCAGTAGTATCTTGACTGGAACGGGAGCTTTCTTT,CASSILTGTGAFF
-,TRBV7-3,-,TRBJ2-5,TGTGCCAGCAGCTCTCCGGGGACGGAGACCCAGTACTTC,CASSSPGTETQYF
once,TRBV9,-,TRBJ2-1,TGTGCCAGCAGCTTCAACCCAGTGCAGGGCGATGAGCAGTTCTTC,CASSFNPVQGDEQFF
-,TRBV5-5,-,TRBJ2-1,TGTGCCAGCAGCCGCCGAGTGGGAGCGAACGATGAGCAGTTCTTC,CASSRRVGANDEQFF
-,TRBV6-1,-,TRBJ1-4,TGTGCCAGCCGGGGTTTGGCAACTAATGAAAAACTGTTTTTT,CASRGLATNEKLFF
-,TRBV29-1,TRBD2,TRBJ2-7,TGCAGCGTTGAAACATGGGCTAGCGGGAGGCTTGCTACCTACGAGCAGTACTTC,CSVETWASGRLATYEQYF
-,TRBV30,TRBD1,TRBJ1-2,TGTGCCTGGAGGACAGGGGGTAACTATGGCTACACCTTC,CAWRTGGNYGYTF
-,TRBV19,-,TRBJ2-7,TGTGCCAGTAGTATAGGTGGAGGATCCTACGAGCAGTACTTC,CASSIGGGSYEQYF
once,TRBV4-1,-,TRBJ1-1,TGCGCCAGCAGCCAAGAGGGGGAGGGTCGCAAGGCTTTCTTT,CASSQEGEGRKAFF
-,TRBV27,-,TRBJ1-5,TGTGCCAGCAGTTCGTTACAGGTCGACAATCAGCCCCAGCATTTT,CASSSLQVDNQPQHF
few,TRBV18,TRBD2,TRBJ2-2,TGTGCCAGCTCACTAGGACTAGTCGGGGAGCTGTTTTTT,CASSLGLVGELFF
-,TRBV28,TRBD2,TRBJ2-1,TGTGCCAGCGGAACCCTGCTAGCGGGAGGTAAGAATGAGCAGTTCTTC,CASGTLLAGGKNEQFF
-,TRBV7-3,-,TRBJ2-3,TGTGCCAGCAGCCCCTCGGGACTCCTCACAGATACGCAGTATTTT,CASSPSGLLTDTQYF
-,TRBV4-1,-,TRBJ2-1,TGCGCCAGCAGCCCTACAAATAGCGGTTACAATGAGCAGTTCTTC,CASSPTNSGYNEQFF